The present T cell receptor (beta chain) was sequenced within a study of graft-versus-host responses after intestinal transplantation. Study summary: Each of the recipients got a multivisceral, liver-intestinal, or isolated intestinal transplant. Induction with anti-thymocyte globulin, then tacrolimus and steroids for roughly three years, was given to all recipients. Study outcomes and limitations: Researchers found GvH clones in recipient marrow, and some showed up first in ileum or blood. Peak circulating GvH clone levels tracked with early post-transplant HvG declines.

Clones were sequenced by immunoSEQ multiplex PCR, and TCRdb holds only the in-frame ones, with some missing. There are 98,000 or so clones in the sample; about 90% occur only once, and roughly 1% lies in the top ten. Germline values: CDR1 MNHEY, CDR2 SVGAGI. The CDR3 runs to 12 residues. Trimming took 7 bases from V and 10 from J, leaving 14 bases between them. As to this clone: Its antigen is not identified.

This chain links TRBV6-5 with TRBJ1-5; D perhaps matches TRBD1 (5 bases). This clonotype was obtained from a human donor who received an intestinal transplant. The sample consisted of unstimulated CD4+ T cells sorted from spleen or lymph node cells, taken before intestinal transplant. The CDR3 sequence is CASTPMGEPQHF. CDR3 sequence (DNA): TGTGCCAGCACACCAATGGGGGAACCCCAGCATTTT.